The entry below describes one T cell receptor beta chain. Its target is not known. These data are taken from a study of cytomegalovirus exposure and HLA in healthy donors. Study as a whole: Per a later analysis, the 666 first-cohort and approximately 120 validation repertoires shared one platform.

The V gene lost 0 bases and the J gene lost 0 bases, with 8 bases spanning the gap. This CDR3 has 15 amino acids. Germline V gene data show CDR1 as MNHNY and CDR2 as SVGAGI (reference sequence). Clones were sequenced by immunoSEQ multiplex PCR, and TCRdb holds only the in-frame ones, with some missing. The sample has tens of thousands of clones; roughly 90% are singletons. The donors were part of the roughly 120-subject validation cohort, which stood apart from the approximately 670-subject first cohort. Study observations and caveats: Across donors, most TCRs were seen rarely, yet some public ones were widespread. The study put some 160 TCR beta chains on its list as cytomegalovirus-associated.

The sequence derives from a woman younger than 35 in good health and CMV-seronegative. The chain couples TRBV6-6 to TRBJ1-1; D is uncertain. Material for sequencing was PBMCs. The CDR3 region is CASSYSNNLNTEAFF. CDR3 sequence (DNA): TGTGCCAGCAGTTACTCCAATAACTTGAACACTGAAGCTTTCTTT.